The entry below describes one T cell receptor (beta chain). Original handling: From ImmunoSEQ came sequences covering only the junction and carrying no quality scores, so filtering differed. Assay used: immunoSEQ multiplex PCR; TCRdb lists only in-frame clones, some missing. The V and J calls and clone size come from that table; D and trimming were worked out from the DNA. This table has hundreds of thousands of clones, roughly 97% appearing once. With 0 bases removed from V and 3 bases from J, the gap between germline ends came to 12 bases. Germline V gene lookup returns CDR1 SGHRS and CDR2 YFSETQ. The CDR3 sequence is 16 residues long. This record comes from a study of shared clonotypes between healthy human individuals. In the study overall: Those who served as donors were a couple of women and a few men between the ages of 18 and 49.

All the donors were Caucasian adults who lived in Nashville, Tennessee. Naive CD45RA+ and memory CD45RA-negative subsets were split from CD4+ cells. Sample: naive CD4+ T cells sorted from blood. The subset was: CD45RA+ positively selected. This clonotype was obtained from a woman aged 25 to 39 in good health. The chain links TRBV5-1 to TRBJ2-2; a possible D gene is TRBD1 (6 bases). CDR3 coding DNA: TGCGCCAGCAGCTTGGTTTCAGGGGCTGACACCGGGGAGCTGTTTTTT. Translating gives CASSLVSGADTGELFF.